One T cell receptor beta chain is described in this entry. V lost 2 bases, J lost 3 bases, and 10 bases lay in between. This CDR3 contains 14 residues. Germline assignment: CDR1 SGHTA and CDR2 FQGNSA. This sample is part of a study of blood T cells in healthy people across ages. Alongside a J-beta primer mix, a sample-barcoded 5' primer served in a second PCR lasting about 7 to 12 cycles. TCRdb reprocessed the 5' RACE reads via MiXCR and lists one record per CDR3 protein. The sample consists of 540,000 or so distinct CDR3 sequences, 40% to 50% of them appearing once. The sequenced sample consisted of blood. The V call is TRBV7-2, the J call TRBJ1-2; the D gene is possibly TRBD1 (5 bases). This sequence originates from an elderly man in good health. The chain's CDR3 is CASSLQGEDYGYTF. Written as DNA, the CDR3 is TGTGCCAGCAGCTTACAGGGTGAAGACTATGGCTACACCTTC.